This T cell receptor beta chain was found in a study of OX40 agonist ivuxolimab in advanced cancers. Whole-study context: As their treatment, patients were administered ivuxolimab, an agonistic anti-OX40 (CD134) antibody. All patients had ivuxolimab intravenously every 2 weeks at 0.01 to 10 mg/kg. Study conclusions and caveats: Partial responders treated at 0.1-3.0 mg/kg exhibited clonal expansion among the lowest measured.

With respect to this clone: Its antigen is unidentified.

The CDR3 has 16 amino acids. Germline lookup yields CDR1 SEHNR and CDR2 FQNEAQ (reference sequence). With 1 base clipped from V and 6 bases from J, the junction kept 7 bases outside the gene matches. Sequenced by immunoSEQ multiplex PCR; TCRdb stores in-frame clones only, minus some. The repertoire includes 15,000 to 20,000 clones, around three quarters of them detected once, and 15% to 20% sits in the top ten. The chain carries TRBV7-9 and TRBJ2-1, with 9 bases lining up with TRBD2. The material sequenced was CD4+ or CD8+ T cells sorted from blood, taken in a trial of the OX40 agonist ivuxolimab. The receptor's source is an adult with an advanced solid tumor such as melanoma, head and neck, liver or kidney cancer. CDR3 sequence (DNA): TGTGCCAGCAGCTTAGTGGGCCTAGCGGGATTCAATGAGCAGTTCTTC. This codes for CASSLVGLAGFNEQFF.